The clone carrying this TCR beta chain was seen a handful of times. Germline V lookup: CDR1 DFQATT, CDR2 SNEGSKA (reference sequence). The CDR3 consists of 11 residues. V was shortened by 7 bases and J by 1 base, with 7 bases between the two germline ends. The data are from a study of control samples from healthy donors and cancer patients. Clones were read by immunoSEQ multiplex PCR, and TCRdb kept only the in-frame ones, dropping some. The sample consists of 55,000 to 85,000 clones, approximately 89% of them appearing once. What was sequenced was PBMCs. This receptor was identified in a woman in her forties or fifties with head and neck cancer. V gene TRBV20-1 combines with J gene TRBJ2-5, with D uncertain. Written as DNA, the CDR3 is TGCAGTGGGGAAGCCCAAGAGACCCAGTACTTC. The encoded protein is CSGEAQETQYF.